This T cell receptor (beta chain) stems from a study of blood T cell repertoires in COVID-19. About the research overall: Specimens from acute and convalescent COVID-19 originated in the United States, Italy and Spain. T cells, B-cell-depleted T cells, or PBMCs supplied cDNA or gDNA.

Authors' processing steps: For nucleated cells, counts were estimated from reference gene primer amplification. Produced via immunoSEQ multiplex PCR; TCRdb's table is partial and in-frame only. The V and J calls and clone size are taken from that table; D and trimming were inferred from the DNA. The sample lists around 220,000 clones; 85% to 90% were seen once. This CDR3 is 16 amino acids long. J was trimmed by 5 bases and V by 3 bases; bases with no gene match: 10. The germline CDR1 and CDR2 sequences are SGHRS and YFSETQ. The gene calls are TRBV5-1 and TRBJ2-7; 11 nucleotides line up with TRBD1. The TCR was taken from a man aged 50-60 years with acute or convalescent COVID-19. Material: peripheral blood. CDR3 region: CASSSPGRDRGNEQYF. The CDR3 DNA sequence: TGCGCCAGCAGCTCGCCCGGTAGGGACAGGGGGAACGAGCAGTACTTC.